The T cell receptor beta chain described here comes from a study of shared clonotypes between healthy human individuals. Positively selected for CCR7, the CD45RO-negative cells used as naive CD8 cells excluded terminally differentiated effector memory CD45RA+ cells. TCRdb keeps only in-frame clones here, not all; method: immunoSEQ multiplex PCR. The data contain roughly 600,000 clones, 95% to 98% of them singletons. Germline V gene lookup returns CDR1 SGHRS and CDR2 YFSETQ. This CDR3 is 18 amino acids long. V dropped 2 bases and J dropped 5 bases, with 23 bases sitting between them. This sequence originates from a man aged 25-45 years in good health. The chain carries TRBV5-1 and TRBJ2-1; TRBD2 might be the D (6 bases). The sequenced material came from naive CD8+ T cells sorted from blood. The CDR3 reads CASSFMLAGLVGHNEQFF. CDR3 nucleotide sequence: TGCGCCAGCAGCTTTATGCTGGCGGGGCTAGTGGGGCACAATGAGCAGTTCTTC.